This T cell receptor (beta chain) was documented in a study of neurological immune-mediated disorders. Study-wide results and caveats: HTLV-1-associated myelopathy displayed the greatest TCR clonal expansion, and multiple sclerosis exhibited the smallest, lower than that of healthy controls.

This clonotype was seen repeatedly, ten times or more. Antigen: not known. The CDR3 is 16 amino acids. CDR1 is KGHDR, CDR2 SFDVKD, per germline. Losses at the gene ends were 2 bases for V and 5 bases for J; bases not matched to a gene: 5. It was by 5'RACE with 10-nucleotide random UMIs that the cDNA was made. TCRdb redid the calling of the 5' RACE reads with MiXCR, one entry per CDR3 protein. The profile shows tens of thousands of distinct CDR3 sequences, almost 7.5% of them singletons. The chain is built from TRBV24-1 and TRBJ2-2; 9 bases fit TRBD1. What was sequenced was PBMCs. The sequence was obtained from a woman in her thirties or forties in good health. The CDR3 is CATSDSGTGLTGELFF. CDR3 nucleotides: TGTGCCACCAGTGATTCCGGGACAGGGTTGACCGGGGAGCTGTTTTTT.